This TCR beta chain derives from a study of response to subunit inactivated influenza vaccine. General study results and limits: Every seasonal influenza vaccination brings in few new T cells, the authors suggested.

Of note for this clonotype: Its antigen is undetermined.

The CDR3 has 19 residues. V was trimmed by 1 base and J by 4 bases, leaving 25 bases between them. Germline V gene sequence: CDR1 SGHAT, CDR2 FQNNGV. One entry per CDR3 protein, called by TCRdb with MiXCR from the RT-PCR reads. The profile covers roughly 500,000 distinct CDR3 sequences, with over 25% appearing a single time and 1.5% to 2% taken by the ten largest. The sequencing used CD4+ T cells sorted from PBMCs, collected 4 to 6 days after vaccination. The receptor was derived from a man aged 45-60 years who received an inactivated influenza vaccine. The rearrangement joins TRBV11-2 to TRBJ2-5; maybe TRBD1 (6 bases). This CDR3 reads CASSLGLSWGQGLRETQYF. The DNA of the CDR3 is TGTGCCAGCAGCTTAGGTCTTTCATGGGGGCAGGGTTTGCGAGAGACCCAGTACTTC.